This T cell receptor beta chain was profiled in a study of Ad26.COV2.S vaccination and SARS-CoV-2 variants. Produced via immunoSEQ multiplex PCR; TCRdb's table is partial and in-frame only. The data hold around 140,000 clones, with approximately 90% observed a single time. Overall study findings and caveats: Vaccinated and placebo-treated recipients had similar non-spike TCR breadth. Ad26.COV2.S recipients had broader spike-specific TCRs (P = 0.0014). Spike-specific responses of CD8+ and CD4+ T cells were reported to display substantial breadth after vaccination. Quantification of TCR breadth and depth may have yielded underestimates of total T cell responses.

CDR1 is LGHDT and CDR2 is YNNKEL in the germline V gene (reference sequence). The CDR3 totals 17 residues. V lost 3 bases and J lost 4; bases outside the gene matches: 9. Details on this clone: Its antigen is unidentified.

This material consisted of peripheral blood, taken after recovery from COVID-19. This sequence originates from a human donor who had recovered from COVID-19. The chain combines TRBV3-1 (or the pseudogene TRBV3-2) with TRBJ1-5, with 10 nucleotides matching TRBD1. CDR3 coding DNA: TGTGCCAGCAGCCAGGATGGTGGGACAGGGGCTAATCAGCCCCAGCATTTT. Protein product: CASSQDGGTGANQPQHF.